This TCR beta chain is from a study of cytomegalovirus exposure and HLA in healthy donors. Notes on the study in general: An analysis that came later showed most CMV-associated TCR beta chains appearing HLA-restricted. The study labeled approximately 150 TCR beta chains cytomegalovirus-associated.

Donors showed nominal health when sampled, although they likely had unrecorded immune exposures. Vbeta (60) and Jbeta (13) primers were used in the PCR. The data were produced by immunoSEQ multiplex PCR, yet TCRdb's version contains in-frame clones alone and is incomplete. The sample has roughly 180,000 clones; roughly 80% are singletons. The CDR3 spans 14 residues. The V end was cut by 3 bases, the J end by 0 bases, with 9 bases between. The germline gives CDR1 SGDLS, CDR2 YYNGEE. A note on this clone: Antigen specificity is unknown.

The chain links TRBV9 to TRBJ1-1, with TRBD1 as a possible D gene (6 bases). Source material: PBMCs. The receptor was isolated from a female donor in good health and CMV-seronegative. CDR3 coding DNA: TGTGCCAGCAGCGAGGGGGTTCTGAACACTGAAGCTTTCTTT. Its translation is CASSEGVLNTEAFF.